The 25 T cell receptor beta chains in this list originate from one sample, sequenced in a study of cytomegalovirus exposure and HLA in healthy donors. TCRdb's table, derived via immunoSEQ multiplex PCR, lists solely in-frame clones and lacks some. The data show hundreds of thousands of clones, with 80% to 90% seen just once and roughly 0.82% held by the top ten. Sequenced: PBMCs. These TCRs come from a woman between 18 and 29 years old in good health and CMV-seronegative.

V usage is TRBV7-6 and J usage is TRBJ2-1, with D tentatively TRBD2 (5 bases). The germline V gene has CDR1 SGHVS and CDR2 FNYEAQ. CDR3 length: 15 residues. V was trimmed by 1 base and J by 0 bases, leaving 7 bases between them. The CDR3: CASSLVASSYNEQFF. The CDR3 DNA reads TGTGCCAGCAGCTTAGTAGCGAGCTCCTACAATGAGCAGTTCTTC.

V gene TRBV7-9 combines with J gene TRBJ1-4, with D unresolved. Germline CDR1 reads SEHNR; CDR2 reads FQNEAQ (reference sequence). This CDR3 has 15 residues. V was cut by 0 bases and J by 0 bases, with 5 bases left in between. The CDR3 spells CASSLAEATNEKLFF. CDR3 DNA sequence: TGTGCCAGCAGCTTAGCAGAGGCAACTAATGAAAAACTGTTTTTT.

The chain carries TRBV2 and TRBJ2-7; 8 nucleotides agree with TRBD2. Germline V lookup: CDR1 SNHLY, CDR2 FYNNEI. V was clipped by 0 bases and J by 2 bases; unmatched bases: 9. This CDR3 is 17 amino acids long. CDR3 loop: CASSEALWRTSTYEQYF. CDR3 nucleotides: TGTGCCAGCAGTGAAGCGCTTTGGAGGACTAGCACCTACGAGCAGTACTTC.

This clone was recorded a few times. This chain uses TRBV9 with TRBJ1-2; 10 bases map to TRBD1. J gave up 4 bases and V 4 bases, and 4 bases lay outside the gene matches. CDR1 is SGDLS and CDR2 is YYNGEE in the germline V gene. The CDR3 runs to 14 residues. The CDR3 bases are TGTGCCAGCAGCCCGGGACAGGGGCCCTATGGCTACACCTTC. Translating gives CASSPGQGPYGYTF.

This clone has just a few counts. CDR3 DNA: TGTGCCAGCAGCGTCAGCGGGAGTTCGGTTGAGCAGTTCTTC. Protein sequence: CASSVSGSSVEQFF. The chain couples TRBV6-4 to TRBJ2-1; 8 nucleotides align to TRBD2. The junction had 10 bases not matched to a gene; V was cut back by 6 bases and J by 9 bases. The CDR3 loop spans 14 amino acids. Germline lookup yields CDR1 MRHNA and CDR2 SNTAGT.

The chain recombines TRBV30 with TRBJ2-5; 10 nucleotides line up with TRBD2. V shed 3 bases and J 5 bases; nucleotides not matched to a gene: 6. The CDR3 totals 14 residues. Looked up from germline, CDR1 is GTSNPN and CDR2 is SVGIG (reference sequence). The CDR3 loop is CAWSSGGALETQYF. The CDR3 nucleotides are TGTGCCTGGAGCAGCGGGGGGGCCTTGGAGACCCAGTACTTC. The full variable domain, with the rest looked up from reference TRBV30 and TRBJ2-5, is SQTIHQWPATLVQPVGSPLSLECTVEGTSNPNLYWYRQAAGRGLQLLFYSVGIGQISSEVPQNLSASRPQDRQFILSSKKLLLSDSGFYLCAWSSGGALETQYFGPGTRLLVL.

The J gene is TRBJ1-1, the V gene TRBV19; 11 bases agree with TRBD1. CDR3 size: 15 residues. Trimming removed 7 bases from V and 4 bases from J; junction bases left unmatched: 8. Germline assignment: CDR1 LNHDA and CDR2 SQIVND (reference sequence). In DNA, the CDR3 is TGTGCCAGTACGGGGACAGGGGGAAGAGGCACTGAAGCTTTCTTT. It encodes CASTGTGGRGTEAFF.

The table lists this clone with a count of one. The V gene is TRBV6-1, the J gene TRBJ2-7; 10 nucleotides match TRBD1. Germline CDR1 is MNHNS and CDR2 is SASEGT. V shed 2 bases, J shed 7 bases, and the junction held 8 bases outside the gene matches. CDR3 length: 15 amino acids. The CDR3 DNA is TGTGCCAGCAGTGAAATTGGGACAGGGGCTCGGGAGCAGTACTTC. This sequence encodes CASSEIGTGAREQYF.

The genes are TRBV7-8 and TRBJ2-5; maybe TRBD1 (6 bases). Trimming took 6 bases from V and 1 from J, leaving 9 bases between them. Germline assignment: CDR1 SGHVS and CDR2 FQNEAQ. The CDR3 has 13 amino acids. In DNA, the CDR3 is TGTGCCAGCAGGAGACAGGCCCAAGAGACCCAGTACTTC. This encodes CASRRQAQETQYF.

The chain recombines TRBV29-1 with TRBJ1-1; 11 nucleotides match TRBD1. The CDR3 loop spans 13 amino acids. Germline trimming cut 3 bases from V and 5 bases from J; bases unmatched to any gene: 2. Germline CDR1 and CDR2: SQVTM and ANQGSEA. The CDR3 DNA reads as TGCAGCGTTGATGGGACAGGGGGAACTGAAGCTTTCTTT. This codes for CSVDGTGGTEAFF.

The J gene is TRBJ2-3, the V gene TRBV6-4; 7 nucleotides agree with TRBD2. The V and J ends lost 2 bases and 3 bases, in that order; junction bases with no gene match: 2. The CDR3 length is 14 residues. Germline V lookup: CDR1 MRHNA, CDR2 SNTAGT. The CDR3 nucleotides read TGTGCCAGCAGTGACCCACTAGCGACAGATACGCAGTATTTT. It encodes CASSDPLATDTQYF.

This chain links TRBV9 with TRBJ2-6; D is perhaps TRBD1 (5 bases). The germline V gene has CDR1 SGDLS and CDR2 YYNGEE. V lost 0 bases and J lost 1, with 8 bases in between. This CDR3 has 16 residues. The DNA for the CDR3 is TGTGCCAGCAGCGTAGCAGCAGGGTCTGGGGCCAACGTCCTGACTTTC. This encodes CASSVAAGSGANVLTF.

The chain has TRBV7-8 and TRBJ2-3, with D possibly matching TRBD2 (6 bases). The CDR3 sequence is 17 residues long. From germline, CDR1 is SGHVS and CDR2 FQNEAQ. The V end lost 7 bases, the J end lost 3 bases, and 23 bases lay between the germline ends. In DNA, the CDR3 is TGTGCCAGCACCCTCTGGGCGGGGTGGGCTAAGACAGATACGCAGTATTTT. This gives the protein CASTLWAGWAKTDTQYF.

V gene TRBV4-1 combines with J gene TRBJ2-3, with 7 positions matching TRBD2. The germline V gene has CDR1 MGHRA and CDR2 YSYEKL. The CDR3 runs to 15 residues. With V trimmed by 5 bases and J by 2 bases, 7 bases remained unmatched. The CDR3 coding sequence is TGCGCCAGCAGCACCTTAGCGGGCCCCACAGATACGCAGTATTTT. This gives the protein CASSTLAGPTDTQYF.

The genes are TRBV6-1 and TRBJ2-1; TRBD2 matches at 10 bases. The germline CDR1 and CDR2 sequences are MNHNS and SASEGT. The ends lost 5 bases at V and 5 bases at J; junction bases unmatched: 3. The length of the CDR3 is 14 residues. CDR3 loop: CASSSSGSHNEQFF. The CDR3 DNA reads TGTGCCAGCAGTTCTAGCGGGAGTCACAATGAGCAGTTCTTC.

The chain recombines TRBV27 with TRBJ1-1; maybe TRBD1 (5 bases). The CDR3 loop spans 17 amino acids. Germline values: CDR1 MNHEY, CDR2 SMNVEV (reference sequence). The ends were cut back, 5 bases at V and 1 base at J, with 20 bases in the middle. In DNA form, the CDR3 reads TGTGCCAGCAGTCCCTGGGGCGCTAGTTGGGGGAACACTGAAGCTTTCTTT. Residues: CASSPWGASWGNTEAFF.

This chain connects TRBV5-8 to TRBJ1-2, with D possibly matching TRBD1 (5 bases). Germline lookup yields CDR1 SGHTS and CDR2 YDEGEE. This CDR3 has 14 residues. Trimming stripped 4 bases from V and 4 bases from J, with 14 bases between. CDR3: CASSPDRGLYGYTF. In DNA form, the CDR3 reads TGTGCCAGCAGCCCTGATAGGGGTCTCTATGGCTACACCTTC.

This clone has just a few counts. V and J are TRBV7-3 and TRBJ2-5, with 7 bases aligning to TRBD1. The CDR3 extends over 16 amino acids. The germline CDR1 and CDR2 sequences are SGHTA and FQGTGA. V lost 3 bases to trimming and J lost 3 bases; unmatched junction nucleotides: 10. The CDR3 protein is CASSLGRGRGEETQYF. As DNA, the CDR3 is TGTGCCAGCAGCTTGGGCAGGGGGAGAGGGGAAGAGACCCAGTACTTC.

The gene calls are TRBV12-5 and TRBJ2-1; D not certain. The CDR3 spans 12 residues. V lost 4 bases, J lost 9 bases, and 10 bases lay in between. Germline CDR1 is LGHNT and CDR2 is FRNRAP. The CDR3 protein is CASGSPLGEQFF. CDR3 DNA sequence: TGTGCTAGTGGTTCCCCGCTCGGTGAGCAGTTCTTC.

This clone occurred once. This chain links TRBV6-1 with TRBJ1-2; no clear D gene. This CDR3 is 13 amino acids long. The germline gives CDR1 MNHNS, CDR2 SASEGT. Between the trimmed V and J ends, which lost 5 bases and 7 bases, there was a span of 14 bases. The CDR3 here is CASSPVGRAGYTF. DNA of the CDR3: TGTGCCAGCAGTCCAGTTGGGAGGGCTGGCTACACCTTC.

Concerning this clone itself: This same CDR3 is encoded by further DNA sequences in the sample. This chain uses TRBV28 with TRBJ1-1; no definite D call. The length of the CDR3 is 13 residues. Trimming left V 2 bases short and J 2 bases short, with 6 bases between. Germline V lookup: CDR1 MDHEN, CDR2 SYDVKM. The CDR3: CASSLRGNTEAFF. CDR3 in DNA: TGTGCCAGCAGTTTAAGAGGAAACACTGAAGCTTTCTTT.

The chain employs TRBV27 and TRBJ1-1; tentatively, D is TRBD1 (5 bases). V gave up 6 bases and J gave up 1 base, with 15 bases separating them. This CDR3 is 15 amino acids long. From germline, CDR1 is MNHEY and CDR2 SMNVEV (reference sequence). The CDR3 protein is CASRSGPGQNTEAFF. CDR3 in DNA: TGTGCCAGCAGGTCTGGGCCTGGACAGAACACTGAAGCTTTCTTT.

This chain uses TRBV11-2 with TRBJ2-2; tentatively, D is TRBD2 (5 bases). V lost 4 bases and J 3 bases, leaving 21 bases between the germline ends. From germline, CDR1 is SGHAT and CDR2 FQNNGV. The CDR3 consists of 18 residues. The CDR3 DNA reads as TGTGCCAGCAGCTCCCCTACGGGCCTGCGAGCGGACACCGGGGAGCTGTTTTTT. Its protein is CASSSPTGLRADTGELFF.

The rearrangement uses TRBV2 and TRBJ2-5; 7 bases match TRBD1. Matching the DNA end better, TRBJ2-7 makes the J call doubtful. CDR1 is SNHLY and CDR2 is FYNNEI in the germline V gene. This CDR3 comprises 13 residues. The CDR3 region is CASRMTGSYEQYF. CDR3 coding DNA: TGTGCCAGCAGGATGACAGGGTCCTACGAGCAGTACTTC.

The J gene is TRBJ2-7, the V gene TRBV28; TRBD2 matches at 9 bases. With V trimmed by 5 bases and J by 4 bases, 6 bases remained unmatched. CDR3 size: 14 residues. Germline V gives CDR1 MDHEN, CDR2 SYDVKM. This chain's CDR3 is CASSPLAGRYEQYF. The CDR3 coding sequence is TGTGCCAGCAGTCCGCTAGCGGGGCGGTACGAGCAGTACTTC.